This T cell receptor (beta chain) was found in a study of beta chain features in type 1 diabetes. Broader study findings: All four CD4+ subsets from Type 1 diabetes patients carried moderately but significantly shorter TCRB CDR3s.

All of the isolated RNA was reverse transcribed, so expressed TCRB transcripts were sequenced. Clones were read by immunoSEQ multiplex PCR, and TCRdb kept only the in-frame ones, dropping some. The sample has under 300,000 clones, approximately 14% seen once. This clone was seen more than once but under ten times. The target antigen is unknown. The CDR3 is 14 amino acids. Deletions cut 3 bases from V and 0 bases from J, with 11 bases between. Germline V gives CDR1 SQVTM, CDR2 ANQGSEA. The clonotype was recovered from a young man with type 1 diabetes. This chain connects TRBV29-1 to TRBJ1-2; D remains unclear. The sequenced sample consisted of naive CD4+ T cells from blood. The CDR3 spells CSVEVPGANYGYTF. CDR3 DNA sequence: TGCAGCGTTGAGGTCCCGGGAGCTAACTATGGCTACACCTTC.